This TCR beta chain is drawn from a study of post-analysis software for immune sequencing data. About the study: There were relapsing-remitting, secondary progressive and progressive-relapsing multiple sclerosis among the disease courses included.

The CDR3 spans 14 residues. The V gene's germline CDR1 is SNHLY and CDR2 FYNNEI. The ends were cut back, 7 bases at V and 5 bases at J, with 15 bases in the middle. Turning to this clonotype: The antigen remains unidentified.

Every TCR beta cDNA library bore unique molecular identifiers. Out of about 0.9 to 11 million T cells, 480,000 or so cDNA molecules were generated. One entry per CDR3 protein results from TCRdb running MiXCR on the PCR reads. The repertoire consists of about 680,000 distinct CDR3 sequences, with 59% occurring once and the leading ten covering around 11%. Findings of the study overall: A handful of TRBV segments, including TRBV5-6, TRBV5-1 and TRBV20-1, were more frequent in patients than controls. Controls showed significantly higher normalized Chao1 diversity than did multiple sclerosis patients. F measure clustering grouped samples strongly by preparation batch.

V is TRBV2 and J is TRBJ1-5, with a weak D call TRBD1 (6 bases). This receptor was taken from a girl aged 2 to 9 with multiple sclerosis. The sample taken for sequencing was blood. The CDR3 DNA reads TGTGCCAGCAAGGGGGACGGAACTTATCAGCCCCAGCATTTT. This translates into CASKGDGTYQPQHF.